This TCR beta chain comes out of a study of OX40 agonist ivuxolimab in advanced cancers. Whole-study context: Three patients showed partial responses: one hepatocellular carcinoma and two cutaneous melanoma cases.

Clones were sequenced by immunoSEQ multiplex PCR, and TCRdb holds only the in-frame ones, with some missing. The data contain tens of thousands of clones, 88% of them seen just once; the ten biggest clones take up over 8.5%. CDR1 and CDR2 from the germline V gene are SEHNR and FQNEAQ (reference sequence). Trimming took off 1 base at V and 0 bases at J, with 10 bases between the two ends. CDR3 size: 16 residues. Findings and limits, study-wide: Among the lowest levels of clonal expansion were found in partial responders at 0.1-3.0 mg/kg.

With regard to this clone: Its cognate antigen is unknown.

Sample: CD4+ or CD8+ T cells sorted from blood, taken in a trial of the OX40 agonist ivuxolimab. The rearrangement joins TRBV7-9 to TRBJ1-3; D perhaps matches TRBD1 (5 bases). The sequence was collected from an adult with an advanced solid tumor such as melanoma, head and neck, liver or kidney cancer. Here the CDR3 DNA reads TGTGCCAGCAGCTTAGTGGGGACGGGCTCTGGAAACACCATATATTTT. Encoded protein: CASSLVGTGSGNTIYF.